Presented here are 5 T cell receptor beta chains from one specimen sequenced in a study of shared clonotypes between healthy human individuals. Data came from immunoSEQ multiplex PCR; TCRdb stores just in-frame clones and leaves some out. The sample yields approximately 980,000 clones, roughly 72% seen once. Material for sequencing was memory CD4+ T cells sorted from blood. As for subset: CD45RA-negative fraction. The receptors shown here come from a young man in good health.

This rearrangement joins TRBV2 to TRBJ1-4; maybe TRBD1 (6 bases). CDR3 length equals 18 residues. V was shortened by 5 bases and J by 0 bases, with 19 bases between the two germline ends. The germline CDR1 and CDR2 sequences are SNHLY and FYNNEI. CDR3 sequence: CASSKRARTAATNEKLFF. DNA of the CDR3: TGTGCCAGCAGTAAACGGGCAAGGACAGCGGCAACTAATGAAAAACTGTTTTTT.

This chain links TRBV6-7 with TRBJ2-3, with D unresolved. TRBV6-7 is given ORF status, its function remaining uncertain. The CDR3 has 17 residues. With 7 bases removed from V and 1 base from J, the gap between germline ends came to 21 bases. CDR3 nucleotide sequence: TGTGCCAGCAAGGTTGAGGCCTCCTTTAATGGCACAGATACGCAGTATTTT. Translating gives CASKVEASFNGTDTQYF.

The J gene is TRBJ1-1, the V gene TRBV29-1, with a weak D call TRBD1 (5 bases). V was pared by 0 bases and J by 10 bases, with 18 bases between. CDR1 is SQVTM and CDR2 is ANQGSEA in the germline V gene. The CDR3 totals 14 residues. The CDR3 DNA is TGCAGCGTTGAAGAAATCCGGACATCTGTAACAGCTTTCTTT. This gives the protein CSVEEIRTSVTAFF.

This sequence joins TRBV6-6 and TRBJ2-7; D is unresolved. CDR3 length: 9 residues. Germline V gives CDR1 MNHNY, CDR2 SVGAGI (reference sequence). The V and J ends lost 8 bases and 3 bases respectively, with 2 bases between them. Here the CDR3 reads CASDYEQYF. As DNA, the CDR3 is TGTGCCAGCGACTACGAGCAGTACTTC.

The chain recombines TRBV6-1 with TRBJ1-6, with 7 nucleotides matching TRBD1. Unmatched junction bases numbered 5, after V lost 5 bases and J lost 7 bases. The CDR3 length is 14 residues. Germline V CDR1 and CDR2: MNHNS, SASEGT. CDR3 coding DNA: TGTGCCAGCAGTCCCACAGGGGAAAATTCACCCCTCCACTTT. Amino acids: CASSPTGENSPLHF.